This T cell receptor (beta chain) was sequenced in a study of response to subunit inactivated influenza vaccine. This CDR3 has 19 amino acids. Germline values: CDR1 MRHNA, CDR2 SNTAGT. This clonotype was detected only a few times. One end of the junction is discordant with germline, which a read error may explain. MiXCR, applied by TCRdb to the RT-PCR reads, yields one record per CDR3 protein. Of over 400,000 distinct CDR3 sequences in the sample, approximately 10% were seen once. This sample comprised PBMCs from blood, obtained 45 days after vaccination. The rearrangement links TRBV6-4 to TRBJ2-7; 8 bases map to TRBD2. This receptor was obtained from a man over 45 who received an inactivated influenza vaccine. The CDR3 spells CASSDLIGGLAGYVYEQYF. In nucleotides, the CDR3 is TGTGCCAGCAGCGACTTAATCGGGGGGCTAGCGGGCTACGTATACGAGCAGTACTTC.